These T cell receptor beta chains were read from a single sample in a study of T cell repertoires in cytomegalovirus infection. TCRdb re-analysed the reads in MiXCR, keeping a single row per CDR3 protein. The top ten hold over 20% of the sample, which has fewer than 200,000 distinct CDR3 sequences, 13% to 15% seen once. Sequenced: PBMCs. Source of these receptors: a human donor in good health (CMV status not recorded). Some clones in this sample may be carry-over from other donors' samples. Each CDR3 is given with its conserved first and last residue. The D gene is left open where the match is weak. Not every row has a clone size; where given, it reads once, few, many or a size class.

clone_size	v_call	d_call	j_call	cdr3_aa	cdr3_nt
-	TRBV18	-	TRBJ2-1	CASSRDDNEQFF	TGTGCCAGCTCCCGCGACGACAATGAGCAGTTCTTC
-	TRBV20-1	TRBD1	TRBJ1-5	CSARGRQGKAGNQPQHF	TGCAGTGCTAGAGGCCGACAGGGGAAGGCGGGCAATCAGCCCCAGCATTTT
-	TRBV5-1	-	TRBJ2-3	CASSLQFTDTQYF	TGCGCCAGCAGCTTGCAGTTTACAGATACGCAGTATTTT
-	TRBV12-3/TRBV12-4	-	TRBJ1-2	CASSLGRGGNYGYTF	TGTGCCAGCAGTTTAGGGCGGGGGGGAAACTATGGCTACACCTTC
few	TRBV14	TRBD2	TRBJ2-1	CASSQRPGLAGGEQFF	TGTGCCAGCAGCCAGAGACCGGGACTAGCGGGAGGTGAGCAGTTCTTC
-	TRBV14	-	TRBJ2-4	CASSPILAKNIQYF	TGTGCCAGCAGCCCAATACTAGCCAAAAACATTCAGTACTTC
many	TRBV28	TRBD2	TRBJ2-7	CASSPWGAGVTYEQYF	TGTGCCAGCAGCCCGTGGGGAGCGGGAGTCACTTACGAGCAGTACTTC
many	TRBV20-1	TRBD2	TRBJ2-5	CSAPGLAGETQYF	TGCAGTGCCCCTGGACTAGCGGGAGAGACCCAGTACTTC
-	TRBV28	TRBD2	TRBJ2-7	CASSSYTGTSGRRNEQYF	TGTGCCAGCAGTTCTTATACCGGGACTAGCGGGAGACGAAACGAGCAGTACTTC
-	TRBV11-2	TRBD1	TRBJ1-1	CASSPDRGFAEAFF	TGTGCCAGCAGCCCGGACAGGGGGTTCGCTGAAGCTTTCTTT
many	TRBV7-9	-	TRBJ2-6	CASSLARSGSGANVLTF	TGTGCCAGCAGCTTAGCGCGGTCAGGGTCTGGGGCCAACGTCCTGACTTTC
many	TRBV28	-	TRBJ1-1	CASRGGPTYTEAFF	TGTGCCAGCAGGGGGGGCCCCACCTACACTGAAGCTTTCTTT
-	TRBV24-1	-	TRBJ2-5	CATSDLSERTGETQYF	TGTGCCACCAGTGATTTATCGGAGCGGACCGGGGAGACCCAGTACTTC
-	TRBV29-1	TRBD1	TRBJ1-1	CSVDHRQGGTEAFF	TGCAGCGTTGACCACCGACAGGGCGGCACTGAAGCTTTCTTT
many	TRBV20-1	-	TRBJ2-3	CSARDPSLAGFSTDTQYF	TGCAGTGCTAGAGATCCTTCATTGGCTGGATTTAGCACAGATACGCAGTATTTT
-	TRBV18	-	TRBJ1-1	CASSPLGGGVNTEAFF	TGTGCCAGCTCACCCCTCGGAGGAGGGGTGAACACTGAAGCTTTCTTT
few	TRBV18	-	TRBJ2-7	CASSPRGTLYSYEQYF	TGTGCCAGCTCACCACGCGGGACCCTTTATTCCTACGAGCAGTACTTC
-	TRBV9	-	TRBJ1-5	CASSPDGNSNQPQHF	TGTGCCAGCAGCCCGGACGGCAATAGCAATCAGCCCCAGCATTTT
-	TRBV29-1	-	TRBJ2-2	CSADGGNTGELFF	TGCAGCGCAGACGGGGGGAACACCGGGGAGCTGTTTTTT
few	TRBV6-2/TRBV6-3	-	TRBJ1-1	CASSREGFTEAFF	TGTGCCAGCAGTCGGGAGGGTTTTACTGAAGCTTTCTTT
many	TRBV7-2	-	TRBJ1-1	CASTPRAMNTEAFF	TGTGCCAGCACCCCTCGGGCAATGAACACTGAAGCTTTCTTT
once	TRBV7-9	TRBD1	TRBJ2-7	CASSLYRDRLYEQYF	TGTGCCAGCAGCCTTTACCGGGACAGACTCTACGAGCAGTACTTC
few	TRBV27	TRBD1	TRBJ2-7	CASGGDRGFYEQYF	TGTGCCAGCGGGGGGGACAGGGGGTTCTACGAGCAGTACTTC
many	TRBV12-3/TRBV12-4	TRBD1	TRBJ1-1	CASRNFPGQVEAFF	TGTGCCAGCAGGAATTTCCCGGGACAGGTTGAAGCTTTCTTT
few	TRBV6-2/TRBV6-3	-	TRBJ1-1	CASSTAGDTEAFF	TGTGCCAGCAGTACGGCAGGGGACACTGAAGCTTTCTTT
few	TRBV5-4	-	TRBJ1-2	CASSYPGHYGYTF	TGTGCCAGCAGTTATCCGGGGCACTATGGCTACACCTTC